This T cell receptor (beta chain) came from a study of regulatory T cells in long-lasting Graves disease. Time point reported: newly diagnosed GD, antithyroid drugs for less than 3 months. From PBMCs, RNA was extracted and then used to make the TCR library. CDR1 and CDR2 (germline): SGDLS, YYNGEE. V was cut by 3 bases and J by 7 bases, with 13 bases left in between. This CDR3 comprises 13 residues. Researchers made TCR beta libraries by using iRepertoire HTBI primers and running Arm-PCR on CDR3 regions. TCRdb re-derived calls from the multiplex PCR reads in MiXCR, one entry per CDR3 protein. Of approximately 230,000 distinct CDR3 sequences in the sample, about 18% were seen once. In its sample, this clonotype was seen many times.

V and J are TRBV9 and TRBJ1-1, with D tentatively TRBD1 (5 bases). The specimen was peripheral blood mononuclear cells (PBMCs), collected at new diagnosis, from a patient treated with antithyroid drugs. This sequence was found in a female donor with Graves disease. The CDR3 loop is CASSDRRGNEAFF. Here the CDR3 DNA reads TGTGCCAGCAGCGATAGACGGGGGAATGAAGCTTTCTTT.